This entry is about one TCR beta chain. What it binds is unknown. This sample was included in a study of cytomegalovirus exposure and HLA in healthy donors. PCR used 60 Vbeta primers and 13 Jbeta primers. The method was immunoSEQ multiplex PCR; TCRdb's version includes in-frame clones alone and lacks a portion of them. Of about 110,000 clones in the sample, roughly 82% are singletons; the top ten hold around 4%. Notes on the study in general: The study designated 150 to 200 TCR beta chains cytomegalovirus-associated.

Per the germline V gene, CDR1 is MNHNS and CDR2 is SASEGT. This CDR3 has 15 amino acids. V trimming: 0 bases; J trimming: 4 bases; junction bases outside the gene matches: 3. The sequencing sample was made of PBMCs. The chain recombines TRBV6-1 with TRBJ2-7; 10 bases map to TRBD1. The source of this sequence is a male donor in good health and CMV-seronegative. Written as DNA, the CDR3 is TGTGCCAGCAGTGAAGCGGAGGGACAGGGGTACGAGCAGTACTTC. Residues: CASSEAEGQGYEQYF.